This TCR beta chain was captured by sequencing in a study of cytomegalovirus exposure and HLA in healthy donors. From germline, CDR1 is SGHVS and CDR2 FNYEAQ. CDR3 length: 14 residues. The germline V and J ends were trimmed by 3 bases and 5 bases, with 10 bases remaining between them. The study's findings and limits: Most TCR sequences were rare, but some public TCRs occurred in many donors. The study recorded over 150 TCR beta chains that were cytomegalovirus-associated.

TCRdb's table, derived via immunoSEQ multiplex PCR, lists solely in-frame clones and lacks some. The data hold approximately 65,000 clones, with 85% to 95% observed a single time. Concerning this clone: Its antigen is unidentified.

Sequencing input: PBMCs. The V gene is TRBV7-6, the J gene TRBJ2-2, with D unclear. The TCR was taken from a woman under 30 in good health and CMV-seronegative. DNA for the CDR3: TGTGCCAGCAGCTTTCAGGCCGGAACCGGGGAGCTGTTTTTT. It specifies CASSFQAGTGELFF. The whole variable domain, filled in from reference TRBV7-6 and TRBJ2-2, reads GAGVSQSPRYKVTKRGQDVALRCDPISGHVSLYWYRQALGQGPEFLTYFNYEAQQDKSGLPNDRFSAERPEGSISTLTIQRTEQRDSAMYRCASSFQAGTGELFFGEGSRLTVL.